These 20 T cell receptor beta chains originate from one sample sequenced in a study of CXCR3-negative and CXCR3-positive naive CD8 T cells. UMI labels and 5' RACE were used to prepare the TRB cDNA libraries. Using the 5' RACE reads, TCRdb records one entry per CDR3 protein without DNA. The sample totals fewer than 80,000 distinct CDR3 sequences. Sequencing was carried out using naive CXCR3- CD8+ T cells from blood. Stated subset: CD45RO-CCR7+CD27+CD95- naive CD8+ T cells lacking CXCR3 (TNR3-). The receptor source for this set is a human donor in good health. Some clones in this sample may be carry-over from other donors' samples.

The V call is TRBV7-4, the J call TRBJ2-1. CDR1 is SGHVT, CDR2 SQSDAQ, per germline. The CDR3 has 12 residues. CDR3 sequence reads: CADCRNRHEQFF.

The chain recombines TRBV6-5 with TRBJ1-2. The CDR3 contains 16 residues. Germline V lookup: CDR1 MNHEY, CDR2 SVGAGI. The CDR3 here is CASSLPSFPLDRGYTF.

The V gene is TRBV20-1, the J gene TRBJ2-1. The germline V gene has CDR1 DFQATT and CDR2 SNEGSKA (reference sequence). CDR3 length equals 15 residues. This CDR3 is CSARADSSSYNEQFF.

The chain links TRBV27 to TRBJ2-7; TCRdb lists TRBD2, though no DNA is available to test this call. The CDR3 sequence is 15 residues long. CDR1 and CDR2 (germline): MNHEY, SMNVEV (reference sequence). CDR3: CASSLYSGSSYEQYF.

This chain's CDR3 is CASSSGGGRNEQFF. This rearrangement joins TRBV7-3 to TRBJ2-1; checking the TCRdb D call of TRBD1 is not possible without DNA. Germline CDR1 is SGHTA and CDR2 is FQGTGA. The CDR3 is made up of 14 amino acids. The full variable domain, rest sourced from reference TRBV7-3 and TRBJ2-1, is GAGVSQTPSNKVTEKGKYVELRCDPISGHTALYWYRQSLGQGPEFLIYFQGTGAADDSGLPNDRFFAVRPEGSVSTLKIQRTERGDSAVYLCASSSGGGRNEQFFGPGTRLTVL.

This CDR3 reads CASSFAGPNTEAFF. V gene TRBV27 combines with J gene TRBJ1-1; TCRdb's D call of TRBD1 is untestable without DNA. The germline CDR1 and CDR2 sequences are MNHEY and SMNVEV (reference sequence). The CDR3 runs to 14 residues.

The CDR3 is CASSPLTGKLFF. The chain employs TRBV28 and TRBJ1-4; the TCRdb D gene call, TRBD1, has no DNA to confirm it. The germline V gene has CDR1 MDHEN and CDR2 SYDVKM. The CDR3 has 12 residues.

The chain combines TRBV27 with TRBJ2-1. Per germline, CDR1 MNHEY and CDR2 SMNVEV (reference sequence). CDR3 length: 14 residues. This CDR3 reads CASSYYSSYNEQFF.

The CDR3 loop is CSAKSGGAAGELFF. The chain recombines TRBV29-1 with TRBJ2-2; TCRdb indicates TRBD2, and absent DNA this call remains unverified. The CDR3 spans 14 residues. Looked up from germline, CDR1 is SQVTM and CDR2 is ANQGSEA.

The chain recombines TRBV29-1 with TRBJ1-4; TCRdb selects TRBD1, and the lack of DNA leaves this call unchecked. The germline gives CDR1 SQVTM, CDR2 ANQGSEA. The CDR3 has 15 residues. The CDR3 reads CSVEDESGAGEKLFF.

The CDR3 is CASSWTGEETQYF. The V call is TRBV7-9, the J call TRBJ2-5; the TCRdb D gene call, TRBD1, has no DNA to confirm it. Germline values: CDR1 SEHNR, CDR2 FQNEAQ (reference sequence). The CDR3 has 13 residues.

The chain uses TRBV5-4 and TRBJ2-1; the TCRdb call, TRBD1, lacks DNA for checking. The CDR3 length is 12 residues. The germline V gene encodes CDR1 SGHNT and CDR2 YYREEE (reference sequence). This chain's CDR3 is CASRPQGAEQFF.

The chain uses TRBV28 and TRBJ2-1; there is no DNA to check the TCRdb D call of TRBD1. Per the germline V gene, CDR1 is MDHEN and CDR2 is SYDVKM. CDR3 size: 14 residues. The CDR3 region is CASSTGTGGNEQFF.

CDR3 sequence: CAWGWGASTDTQYF. The chain combines TRBV30 with TRBJ2-3; the D call of TRBD1 rests on TCRdb alone, since no DNA is present to check it. The CDR3 extends over 14 amino acids. Per germline, CDR1 GTSNPN and CDR2 SVGIG (reference sequence).

The V and J genes are TRBV29-1 and TRBJ2-4; TCRdb lists TRBD2, though no DNA is available to test this call. The CDR3 runs 15 residues. CDR1 and CDR2 from the germline V gene are SQVTM and ANQGSEA. CDR3 loop: CSAEAQGPTRVIQYF.

The J gene is TRBJ2-7, the V gene TRBV4-3; there is no DNA to check the TCRdb D call of TRBD2. Germline CDR1 is LGHNA and CDR2 is YSLEER. The CDR3 runs 13 residues. Here the CDR3 reads CASSQVTSPEQYF.

This chain uses TRBV4-1 with TRBJ1-1. This CDR3 spans 16 amino acids. Germline values: CDR1 MGHRA, CDR2 YSYEKL. The CDR3 loop reads CASSQGAGLMNTEAFF.

The rearrangement links TRBV2 to TRBJ2-3; TCRdb's D gene call, TRBD2, goes unchecked for lack of DNA. This CDR3 has 17 residues. The V gene's germline CDR1 is SNHLY and CDR2 FYNNEI. CDR3 amino acids: CASSERALAGGTDTQYF.

The V and J genes are TRBV28 and TRBJ2-1; TCRdb designates TRBD1, a call that cannot be tested without DNA. Germline loops: CDR1 MDHEN, CDR2 SYDVKM. The CDR3 consists of 18 residues. The CDR3 sequence: CASAPPLFKIVVDSEQFF.

V gene TRBV7-3 combines with J gene TRBJ2-1. CDR3 length: 15 residues. From germline, CDR1 is SGHTA and CDR2 FQGTGA. The CDR3 sequence is CASSLFPSSYNEQFF.